The 4 T cell receptor beta chains given below trace back to one sample, sequenced in a study of blood T cell repertoires in COVID-19. The repertoire was sequenced with immunoSEQ multiplex PCR; TCRdb's copy has only in-frame clones and lacks some. The repertoire holds about 95,000 clones, approximately 89% seen once, with about a sixth in the top ten. What was sequenced was peripheral blood. The source of these receptors is a human donor in a cohort sampled during active COVID-19.

V gene TRBV5-4 combines with J gene TRBJ1-1; D may be TRBD1 (6 bases). V lost 5 bases, J lost 3 bases, and 11 bases lay in between. The CDR3 sequence is 13 residues long. Germline assignment: CDR1 SGHNT and CDR2 YYREEE (reference sequence). CDR3 sequence: CASSPNRDTEAFF. The CDR3 coding sequence is TGTGCCAGCAGTCCCAACAGGGACACTGAAGCTTTCTTT.

This clone was seen once. The J gene is TRBJ2-7, the V gene TRBV6-6; 8 bases agree with TRBD2. V shed 6 bases, J shed 4 bases, and the junction held 11 bases outside the gene matches. The CDR3 has 15 amino acids. Germline V lookup: CDR1 MNHNY, CDR2 SVGAGI (reference sequence). The DNA for the CDR3 is TGTGCCAGCAGCCGTGTGGGGGGCGGGAGGTACGAGCAGTACTTC. This gives the protein CASSRVGGGRYEQYF.

This sequence joins TRBV6-2 or TRBV6-3 and TRBJ1-1; unclear D gene. The germline gives CDR1 MNHEY, CDR2 SVGEGT. This CDR3 has 13 residues. V shed 2 bases and J shed 1 base, with 5 bases lying between them. In DNA form, the CDR3 reads TGTGCCAGCAGTTACAGACAGAACACTGAAGCTTTCTTT. Amino acid sequence: CASSYRQNTEAFF.

The chain carries TRBV6-5 and TRBJ1-3, with D possibly TRBD1 on 6 matching bases. CDR1 is MNHEY and CDR2 is SVGAGI in the germline V gene. CDR3 length: 15 residues. The V gene lost 10 bases and the J gene lost 2 bases, with 18 bases spanning the gap. The CDR3 DNA reads as TGTGCCACCACCTCTGGGGGGGCGACTGGAAACACCATATATTTT. This sequence encodes CATTSGGATGNTIYF.